This TCR beta chain is from a study of shared clonotypes between healthy human individuals. Assay: immunoSEQ multiplex PCR; the TCRdb copy retains only in-frame clones and omits some. There are about 2.2 million clones in the sample; roughly 93% occur only once, and around 1.7% lies in the top ten. Terminally differentiated effector memory CD45RA+ cells were left out of the naive CD8 fraction, which was CD45RO-negative and positively selected for CCR7. The study enrolled healthy HIV-negative adults without recent acute infections or vaccinations as donors. V was shortened by 1 base and J by 3 bases, with 11 bases between the two germline ends. The CDR3 sequence is 15 residues long. Germline CDR1 reads MNHEY; CDR2 reads SMNVEV (reference sequence).

The receptor was isolated from a man between 18 and 35 years old in good health. Some clones in this sample may be carry-over from other donors' samples. The specimen was naive CD8+ T cells from PBMCs. This rearrangement joins TRBV27 to TRBJ2-3; D is tentatively TRBD1 or TRBD2 (5 bases each). CDR3 residues: CASSLWGPGTDTQYF. The CDR3 nucleotides are TGTGCCAGCAGTTTATGGGGACCTGGGACAGATACGCAGTATTTT.